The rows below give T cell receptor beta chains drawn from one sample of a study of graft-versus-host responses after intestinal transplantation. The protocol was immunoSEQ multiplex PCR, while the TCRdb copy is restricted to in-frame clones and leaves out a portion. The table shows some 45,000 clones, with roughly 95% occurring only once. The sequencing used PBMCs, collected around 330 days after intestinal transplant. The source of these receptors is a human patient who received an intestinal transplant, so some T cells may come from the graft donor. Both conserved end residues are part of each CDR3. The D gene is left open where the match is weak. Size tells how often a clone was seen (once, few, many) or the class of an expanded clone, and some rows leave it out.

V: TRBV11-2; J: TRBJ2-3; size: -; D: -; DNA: TGTGCCAGCAGCTTTCTGCTGGGTAGCCCCACAGATACGCAGTATTTT; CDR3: CASSFLLGSPTDTQYF
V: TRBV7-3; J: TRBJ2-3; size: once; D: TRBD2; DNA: TGTGCCAGCAGCTTAGGTGGCGGGAGGCCAGGGGCAGATACGCAGTATTTT; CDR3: CASSLGGGRPGADTQYF
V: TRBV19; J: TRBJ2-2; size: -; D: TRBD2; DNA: TGTGCCAGTAGTCTGTCGGGAGGAAGCACCGGGGAGCTGTTTTTT; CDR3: CASSLSGGSTGELFF
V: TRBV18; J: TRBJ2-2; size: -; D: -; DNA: TGTGCCAGCTTAGCAAGGGACACCGTGTACGGGGAGCTGTTTTTT; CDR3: CASLARDTVYGELFF
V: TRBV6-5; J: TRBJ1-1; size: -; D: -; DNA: TGTGCCAGCATTCGGGGATTTGGGATGAACACTGAAGCTTTCTTT; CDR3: CASIRGFGMNTEAFF
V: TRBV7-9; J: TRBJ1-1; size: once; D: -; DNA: TGTGCCAGCAGCTCACGACAGACTATGAACACTGAAGCTTTCTTT; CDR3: CASSSRQTMNTEAFF
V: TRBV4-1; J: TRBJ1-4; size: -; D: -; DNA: TGCGCCAGCAGCCTCGCTCCGACAGTCAGGGAAAAACTGTTTTTT; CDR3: CASSLAPTVREKLFF
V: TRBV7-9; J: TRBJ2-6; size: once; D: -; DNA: TGTGCCAACCCACAGGGTACTGGTTCCTCTGGGGCCAACGTCCTGACTTTC; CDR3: CANPQGTGSSGANVLTF
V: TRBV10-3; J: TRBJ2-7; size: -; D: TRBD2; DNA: TGTGCCAGCTCGCGGACTAGCGGGAGCTCCTACGAGCAGTACTTC; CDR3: CASSRTSGSSYEQYF
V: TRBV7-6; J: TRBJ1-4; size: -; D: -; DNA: TGTGCCAGCAGCTTAGAATCTGCAACTAATGAAAAACTGTTTTTT; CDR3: CASSLESATNEKLFF
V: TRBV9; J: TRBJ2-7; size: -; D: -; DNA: TGTGCCAGCAGTCCCTTCGGGGGCTACGAGCAGTACTTC; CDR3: CASSPFGGYEQYF
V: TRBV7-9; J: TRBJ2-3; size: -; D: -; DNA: TGTGCCAGCAGTTTCTCCGTACGCGCAGATACGCAGTATTTT; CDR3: CASSFSVRADTQYF
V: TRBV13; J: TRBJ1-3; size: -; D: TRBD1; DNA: TGTGCCAGCAGCTTACAGGGGGCTTATGGAAACACCATATATTTT; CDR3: CASSLQGAYGNTIYF
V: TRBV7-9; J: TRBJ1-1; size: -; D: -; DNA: TGTGCCAGCAGCTTATCTCCGGGACAGAACACTGAAGCTTTCTTT; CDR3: CASSLSPGQNTEAFF
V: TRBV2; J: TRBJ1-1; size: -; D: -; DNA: TGTGCCAGCAGTGCCATTAGGGCAGAGATGAACACTGAAGCTTTCTTT; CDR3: CASSAIRAEMNTEAFF
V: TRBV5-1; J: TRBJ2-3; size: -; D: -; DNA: TGCGCCAGCGCCGCAAGGGCTAGCACAGATACGCAGTATTTT; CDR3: CASAARASTDTQYF
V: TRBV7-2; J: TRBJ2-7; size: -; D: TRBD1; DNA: TGTGCCAGCACCCAACTCGATAACAGGGGGCTTCACTACGAGCAGTACTTC; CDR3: CASTQLDNRGLHYEQYF
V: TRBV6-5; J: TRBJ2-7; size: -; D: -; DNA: TGTGCCAGCAGTTACTATCCGGGAGTAAACGAGCAGTACTTC; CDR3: CASSYYPGVNEQYF
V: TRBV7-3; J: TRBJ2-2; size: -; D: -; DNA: TGTGCCAGCAGCGATATTGGAGGGACAACGAACACCGGGGAGCTGTTTTTT; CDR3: CASSDIGGTTNTGELFF
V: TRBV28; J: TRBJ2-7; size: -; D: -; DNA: TGTGCCACCCGCGGAGGGGTACCCTACGAGCAGTACTTC; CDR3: CATRGGVPYEQYF
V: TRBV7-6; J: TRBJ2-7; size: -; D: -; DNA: TGTGCCAGCAGCTTAGGGGACACCAACGCGCTACACGAGCAGTACTTC; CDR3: CASSLGDTNALHEQYF
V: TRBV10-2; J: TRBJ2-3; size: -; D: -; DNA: TGCGCCAGCAGTCCGCAAGATACGCAGTATTTT; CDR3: CASSPQDTQYF
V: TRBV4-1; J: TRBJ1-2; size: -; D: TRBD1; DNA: TGCGCCAGCAGCTTTCGACTCCGGGACAGACATAACTATGGCTACACCTTC; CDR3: CASSFRLRDRHNYGYTF
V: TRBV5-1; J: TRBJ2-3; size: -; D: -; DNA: TGCGCCAGCAGCCGGAGCGTGGACACAGATACGCAGTATTTT; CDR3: CASSRSVDTDTQYF